This TCR beta chain was profiled in a study of blood T cell repertoires in COVID-19. This CDR3 contains 15 residues. Deletions cut 8 bases from V and 0 bases from J, with 17 bases between. Germline values: CDR1 MNHEY, CDR2 SVGAGI. The table came from immunoSEQ multiplex PCR; TCRdb's copy has only in-frame clones and leaves some out. The top ten clones hold about 3.2% of a sample with around 250,000 clones, around 80% of them seen once. Sequencing was performed on peripheral blood. The chain recombines TRBV6-5 with TRBJ2-7; unclear D gene. The TCR sequence derives from a woman between 18 and 30 years old with acute or convalescent COVID-19. The CDR3 reads CASSWLPNISYEQYF. The CDR3 DNA reads TGTGCCAGCTCGTGGCTCCCAAATATCTCCTACGAGCAGTACTTC.